These 29 T cell receptor beta chains originate from one sample sequenced in a study of blood T cell repertoires in COVID-19. Produced via immunoSEQ multiplex PCR; TCRdb's table is partial and in-frame only. Among roughly 200,000 clones listed, 75% to 90% were seen once. Source material: PBMCs or T cells enriched from blood (not recorded which). These receptors were taken from a middle-aged woman with acute COVID-19.

This rearrangement joins TRBV5-4 to TRBJ2-7; 8 bases match TRBD2. CDR1 and CDR2 from the germline V gene are SGHNT and YYREEE (reference sequence). The CDR3 sequence is 14 residues long. Germline trimming cut 2 bases from V and 7 bases from J; bases unmatched to any gene: 8. For the CDR3, the DNA is TGTGCCAGCAGCTTAGCGGGGGCAGGTGGGGAGCAGTACTTC. This gives the protein CASSLAGAGGEQYF.

The chain recombines TRBV27 with TRBJ2-7, with TRBD1 identical over 7 bases. Germline assignment: CDR1 MNHEY and CDR2 SMNVEV (reference sequence). This CDR3 contains 14 residues. V was pared by 8 bases and J by 5 bases, with 12 bases of the junction left unmatched. CDR3 sequence reads: CASSPYRGGDEQYF. The CDR3 bases are TGTGCCAGCTCCCCTTACAGGGGCGGCGACGAGCAGTACTTC.

J is TRBJ2-2 and V is TRBV12-3 or TRBV12-4; possibly TRBD1 for D (6 bases). This CDR3 is 13 amino acids long. Trimming removed 2 bases at V and 6 bases at J, with 7 bases between. In DNA form, the CDR3 reads TGTGCCAGCAGTTTAAAGGGGGCCGGGGAGCTGTTTTTT. Residues: CASSLKGAGELFF.

This chain joins TRBV19 and TRBJ2-6; 7 nucleotides match TRBD1. The CDR3 length is 15 residues. V lost 6 bases to trimming and J lost 2 bases; unmatched junction nucleotides: 4. Germline CDR1 reads LNHDA; CDR2 reads SQIVND (reference sequence). In nucleotides, the CDR3 is TGTGCCAGTAGATCAACAGGGGCTGGGGCCAACGTCCTGACTTTC. It yields the protein CASRSTGAGANVLTF.

The genes are TRBV19 and TRBJ1-1; D is ambiguous. This CDR3 spans 17 amino acids. Deletions cut 9 bases from V and 4 bases from J, with 27 bases between. The germline V gene has CDR1 LNHDA and CDR2 SQIVND (reference sequence). This CDR3 is CASQDRSGGPFSTEAFF. CDR3 DNA: TGTGCCAGCCAGGACCGCTCAGGAGGCCCCTTTTCCACTGAAGCTTTCTTT.

V and J are TRBV4-3 and TRBJ2-2, with 8 bases identical to TRBD2. The germline V gene encodes CDR1 LGHNA and CDR2 YSLEER. V shed 4 bases and J 2 bases; nucleotides not matched to a gene: 9. The CDR3 is made up of 17 amino acids. In DNA form, the CDR3 reads TGCGCCAGCAGCCCGCATCCCGGGGGGGGCAACACCGGGGAGCTGTTTTTT. Translation gives CASSPHPGGGNTGELFF.

The V gene is TRBV27, the J gene TRBJ1-5, with 7 bases fitting TRBD1. CDR3 length: 14 residues. The germline V gene encodes CDR1 MNHEY and CDR2 SMNVEV (reference sequence). V trimming: 6 bases; J trimming: 0 bases; junction bases outside the gene matches: 2. CDR3 nucleotide sequence: TGTGCCAGCAGAGGGACAGTTAGCAATCAGCCCCAGCATTTT. The encoded protein is CASRGTVSNQPQHF.

The rearrangement links TRBV15 to TRBJ1-1; D possibly corresponds to TRBD1 (5 bases). Trimming removed 0 bases from V and 4 bases from J, with 9 bases in between. The germline V gene encodes CDR1 LNHNV and CDR2 YYDKDF (reference sequence). The length of the CDR3 is 14 residues. CDR3: CATSREVGGTEAFF. Here the CDR3 DNA reads TGTGCCACCAGCAGAGAAGTGGGGGGCACTGAAGCTTTCTTT.

This clone was picked up one time. This sequence joins TRBV4-1 and TRBJ2-7; 10 bases fit TRBD2. This CDR3 spans 15 amino acids. Trimming removed 4 bases from V and 2 bases from J; junction bases left unmatched: 5. CDR1 is MGHRA, CDR2 YSYEKL, per germline. The CDR3 nucleotides are TGCGCCAGCAGCCCCATAGCGGGGGGCCCCTACGAGCAGTACTTC. It is translated as CASSPIAGGPYEQYF.

The CDR3 DNA sequence: TGTGCCAGTAGTGACAGGGGGCTAACGGACACTGAAGCTTTCTTT. Its protein product is CASSDRGLTDTEAFF. The chain employs TRBV19 and TRBJ1-1, with TRBD1 matching over 10 bases. The germline V gene has CDR1 LNHDA and CDR2 SQIVND (reference sequence). After removal of 5 bases from V and 3 bases from J, the junction contained 6 bases not matched to a gene. CDR3 size: 15 residues.

The chain employs TRBV27 and TRBJ1-6, with D possibly matching TRBD1 (5 bases). Germline V CDR1 and CDR2: MNHEY, SMNVEV (reference sequence). The length of the CDR3 is 15 residues. Trimming took off 3 bases at V and 7 bases at J, with 13 bases between the two ends. The CDR3 loop reads CASSFLGQDNSPLHF. The DNA for the CDR3 is TGTGCCAGCAGTTTCTTGGGGCAGGACAATTCACCCCTCCACTTT.

The CDR3 sequence is CATSRGGGQTQYF. The CDR3 DNA follows: TGTGCCACCAGCAGAGGCGGAGGACAGACCCAGTACTTC. This chain joins TRBV15 and TRBJ2-5; maybe TRBD2 (5 bases). The germline gives CDR1 LNHNV, CDR2 YYDKDF (reference sequence). This CDR3 is built from 13 residues. The V end lost 1 base, the J end lost 6 bases, and 9 bases lay between the germline ends. Supplemented by reference TRBV15 and TRBJ2-5, the full variable domain reads DAMVIQNPRYQVTQFGKPVTLSCSQTLNHNVMYWYQQKSSQAPKLLFHYYDKDFNNEADTPDNFQSRRPNTSFCFLDIRSPGLGDTAMYLCATSRGGGQTQYFGPGTRLLVL.

This clone has just one count. The chain has TRBV7-9 and TRBJ1-2; 12 bases map to TRBD1. The CDR3 extends over 16 amino acids. V lost 5 bases and J lost 6; bases outside the gene matches: 10. The V gene's germline CDR1 is SEHNR and CDR2 FQNEAQ (reference sequence). Written as DNA, the CDR3 is TGTGCCAGCAGCGCTCCCCGGGACAGGGGGCAAAATGGCTACACCTTC. Its protein product is CASSAPRDRGQNGYTF.

The CDR3 DNA is TGTGCCAGCAGTTATAGGACAGACACTGAAGCTTTCTTT. Translation gives CASSYRTDTEAFF. The genes are TRBV2 and TRBJ1-1, with D possibly matching TRBD1 (6 bases). Germline V lookup: CDR1 SNHLY, CDR2 FYNNEI. The CDR3 is made up of 13 amino acids. Trimming shortened V by 5 bases and J by 3 bases, and 10 bases separated the two germline ends.

The chain carries TRBV5-4 and TRBJ1-2; 8 nucleotides match TRBD1. Germline-derived CDR1 and CDR2 are SGHNT and YYREEE (reference sequence). The CDR3 sequence is 14 residues long. With 5 bases clipped from V and 2 bases from J, the junction kept 5 bases outside the gene matches. The CDR3 reads CASRPGQVNYGYTF. The CDR3 DNA reads TGTGCCAGCAGACCGGGACAGGTGAACTATGGCTACACCTTC.

V gene TRBV29-1 combines with J gene TRBJ1-2, with D perhaps TRBD1 (6 bases). The CDR3 loop spans 13 amino acids. V lost 2 bases, J lost 9 bases, and 16 bases lay in between. CDR1 is SQVTM, CDR2 ANQGSEA, per germline. CDR3 in DNA: TGCAGCGTTGAAAGCGGAGCAGGGGATCGCTACACCTTC. Translating gives CSVESGAGDRYTF.

The V and J genes are TRBV24-1 and TRBJ1-2, with D perhaps TRBD1 (5 bases). The ends were cut back, 3 bases at V and 7 bases at J, with 23 bases in the middle. This CDR3 contains 17 residues. Germline loops: CDR1 KGHDR, CDR2 SFDVKD. The CDR3 region is CATSDMTQMPPTGGYTF. For the CDR3, the DNA is TGTGCCACCAGTGATATGACTCAAATGCCCCCCACAGGTGGCTACACCTTC.

A remark on this clone: A read error is possible here, since a much larger clone lies one base away. The chain recombines TRBV7-9 with TRBJ2-1, with 13 bases matching TRBD2. Germline V gene lookup returns CDR1 SEHNR and CDR2 FQNEAQ (reference sequence). The ends lost 3 bases at V and 5 bases at J; junction bases unmatched: 1. CDR3 length equals 15 residues. CDR3 residues: CASSLGLAGNNEQFF. CDR3 nucleotide sequence: TGTGCCAGCAGCTTGGGACTAGCGGGGAACAATGAGCAGTTCTTC.

The V and J genes are TRBV9 and TRBJ2-7; TRBD1 might be the D (7 bases). The CDR3 is made up of 15 amino acids. The V gene's germline CDR1 is SGDLS and CDR2 YYNGEE. Trimming pared 4 bases from V and 2 bases from J, leaving 16 bases between. The DNA of the CDR3 is TGTGCCAGCAGCTTCGGAGGGGGCGGTACCTACGAGCAGTACTTC. This translates into CASSFGGGGTYEQYF. Supplemented by reference TRBV9 and TRBJ2-7, the full variable domain reads DSGVTQTPKHLITATGQRVTLRCSPRSGDLSVYWYQQSLDQGLQFLIQYYNGEERAKGNILERFSAQQFPDLHSELNLSSLELGDSALYFCASSFGGGGTYEQYFGPGTRLTVT.

The rearrangement links TRBV19 to TRBJ1-5; D is possibly TRBD1 (5 bases). CDR3 size: 17 residues. The germline V gene has CDR1 LNHDA and CDR2 SQIVND (reference sequence). The V and J ends lost 7 bases and 0 bases respectively, with 19 bases between them. The CDR3 nucleotides read TGTGCCAGTACCCGTATGGGGGGTGGTATTAGCAATCAGCCCCAGCATTTT. Translating it yields CASTRMGGGISNQPQHF.

The chain carries TRBV18 and TRBJ2-7; tentatively, D is TRBD1 (6 bases). The CDR3 length is 16 residues. The V end was cut by 2 bases, the J end by 4 bases, with 18 bases between. Germline V gene sequence: CDR1 KGHSH, CDR2 LQKENI. CDR3 loop: CASSPDNRVGAYEQYF. For the CDR3, the DNA is TGTGCCAGCTCACCAGACAACAGGGTGGGGGCGTACGAGCAGTACTTC.

The rearrangement links TRBV5-6 to TRBJ2-1, with 8 bases that match TRBD1. The V and J ends lost 3 bases and 6 bases, in that order; junction bases with no gene match: 2. This CDR3 is 13 amino acids long. Germline lookup yields CDR1 SGHDT and CDR2 YYEEEE. As DNA, the CDR3 is TGTGCCAGCAGCTGGGACAGGAGCAATGAGCAGTTCTTC. Protein: CASSWDRSNEQFF.

The chain has TRBV30 and TRBJ1-5, with 8 bases lining up with TRBD1. The CDR3 contains 14 residues. Looked up from germline, CDR1 is GTSNPN and CDR2 is SVGIG (reference sequence). Unmatched junction bases numbered 8, after V lost 3 bases and J lost 7 bases. The CDR3 loop reads CAWRDDRGSQPQHF. In nucleotides, the CDR3 is TGTGCCTGGAGAGACGACAGGGGTTCACAGCCCCAGCATTTT.

This clone appeared a single time. The chain joins TRBV23-1 to TRBJ2-7; D not certain. TRBV23-1 is assigned to the ORF class and has an uncertain function. The CDR3 has 13 amino acids. Trimming shortened V by 0 bases and J by 6 bases, and 9 bases separated the two germline ends. CDR3 sequence (DNA): TGCGCCAGCAGTCAATCCCCCTGCGGCGAGCAGTACGTC. Encoded protein: CASSQSPCGEQYV.

The chain employs TRBV15 and TRBJ1-6, with a tentative D call TRBD1 (5 bases). This CDR3 comprises 13 residues. The ends were cut back, 1 base at V and 8 bases at J, with 6 bases in the middle. Germline V gene data show CDR1 as LNHNV and CDR2 as YYDKDF (reference sequence). CDR3 sequence reads: CATSRVRDSPLHF. The CDR3 region has the DNA TGTGCCACCAGCAGAGTCAGGGATTCACCCCTCCACTTT.

This clone was detected only once. The chain couples TRBV4-1 to TRBJ1-1, with D maybe TRBD1 (6 bases). This CDR3 region has 15 residues. Trimming removed 5 bases at V and 6 bases at J, with 19 bases between. CDR1 is MGHRA and CDR2 is YSYEKL in the germline V gene. The CDR3 DNA follows: TGCGCCAGCAGCTCTTCAGGGGTAGGTGGTCCTGAAGCTTTCTTT. Residues: CASSSSGVGGPEAFF.

The V and J genes are TRBV9 and TRBJ1-6; 7 nucleotides match TRBD1. The CDR3 covers 15 residues. With V trimmed by 7 bases and J by 2 bases, 6 bases remained unmatched. Germline CDR1 SGDLS, CDR2 YYNGEE. The CDR3 nucleotides are TGTGCCAGCTCAACAGGGGACGCCTATAATTCACCCCTCCACTTT. This sequence encodes CASSTGDAYNSPLHF.

V and J are TRBV5-1 and TRBJ1-2; TRBD1 might be the D (5 bases). Looked up from germline, CDR1 is SGHRS and CDR2 is YFSETQ. V was shortened by 4 bases and J by 0 bases, with 25 bases between the two germline ends. The CDR3 loop spans 19 amino acids. CDR3 nucleotides: TGCGCCAGCAGCCTCGAACGTTCAGGGCGCCAAAACTCTAACTATGGCTACACCTTC. It specifies CASSLERSGRQNSNYGYTF.

This clone was counted only a few times. The V gene is TRBV9, the J gene TRBJ2-7, with D perhaps TRBD2 (5 bases). V gave up 0 bases and J gave up 7 bases, with 23 bases separating them. The CDR3 is 17 residues long. The germline CDR1 and CDR2 sequences are SGDLS and YYNGEE. The CDR3 DNA is TGTGCCAGCAGCGTAGATCATGGAGAGGGAGTAAGGAGAGAGCAGTACTTC. As protein: CASSVDHGEGVRREQYF.